The next 19 T cell receptor beta chains were all read from a single sample in a study of T cell responses to AZD1222 COVID-19 vaccine. Assay: immunoSEQ multiplex PCR; the TCRdb copy retains only in-frame clones and omits some. The data show around 80,000 clones, nearly 90% seen once. Sequencing used peripheral blood, obtained 28 days after the second AZD1222 dose. The receptors shown here come from an adult who received the AZD1222 COVID-19 vaccine.

The rearrangement joins TRBV18 to TRBJ1-5; D gene unclear. The CDR3 totals 15 residues. CDR1 is KGHSH, CDR2 LQKENI, per germline. Trimming removed 2 bases from V and 7 bases from J, with 15 bases in between. The DNA of the CDR3 is TGTGCCAGCTCACCAGATGCGGGGAGAGGGCAGCCCCAGCATTTT. Translation gives CASSPDAGRGQPQHF. Full variable domain (rest looked up from reference TRBV18 and TRBJ1-5): NAGVMQNPRHLVRRRGQEARLRCSPMKGHSHVYWYRQLPEEGLKFMVYLQKENIIDESGMPKERFSAEFPKEGPSILRIQQVVRGDSAAYFCASSPDAGRGQPQHFGDGTRLSIL.

CDR3 sequence: CASSLGSNSNQPQHF. The CDR3 DNA sequence: TGTGCCAGCAGCTTGGGCAGTAATAGCAATCAGCCCCAGCATTTT. The V and J genes are TRBV5-5 and TRBJ1-5; D unclear. The CDR3 extends over 15 amino acids. Germline CDR1 and CDR2: SGHKS and YYEKEE (reference sequence). Deletions cut 0 bases from V and 0 bases from J, with 7 bases between.

The chain recombines TRBV19 with TRBJ1-1, with 11 bases that match TRBD1. The CDR3 extends over 16 amino acids. Germline V gene sequence: CDR1 LNHDA, CDR2 SQIVND (reference sequence). V lost 6 bases to trimming and J lost 3 bases; unmatched junction nucleotides: 9. CDR3 region: CASRRTGGGADTEAFF. For the CDR3, the DNA is TGTGCCAGTAGAAGGACAGGGGGCGGCGCGGACACTGAAGCTTTCTTT.

This clone has a single count. V usage is TRBV5-1 and J usage is TRBJ2-3; 10 positions match TRBD2. The CDR3 is 15 amino acids. V was pared by 0 bases and J by 3 bases, with 1 base of the junction left unmatched. Germline CDR1 SGHRS, CDR2 YFSETQ. The CDR3, as DNA: TGCGCCAGCAGCTTGGAGCGGGAGGGGACAGATACGCAGTATTTT. The encoded protein is CASSLEREGTDTQYF. The entire variable domain, with the rest obtained from reference TRBV5-1 and TRBJ2-3, is as follows: KAGVTQTPRYLIKTRGQQVTLSCSPISGHRSVSWYQQTPGQGLQFLFEYFSETQRNKGNFPGRFSGRQFSNSRSEMNVSTLELGDSALYLCASSLEREGTDTQYFGPGTRLTVL.

This chain links TRBV7-9 with TRBJ2-3; 9 bases are shared with TRBD1. CDR1 SEHNR and CDR2 FQNEAQ come from the germline V gene (reference sequence). There are 14 residues in the CDR3. Trimming cost V 5 bases and J 5 bases; bases outside gene matches: 5. The CDR3 region has the DNA TGTGCCAGCAGCCCGGGACAGGGCATAGATACGCAGTATTTT. Its translation is CASSPGQGIDTQYF.

The chain carries TRBV19 and TRBJ1-6; D may be TRBD1 (5 bases). V was clipped by 5 bases and J by 1 base, with 9 bases between them. Germline loops: CDR1 LNHDA, CDR2 SQIVND (reference sequence). The CDR3 runs 15 residues. The chain's CDR3 is CASSLQASYNSPLHF. DNA for the CDR3: TGTGCCAGTAGTCTACAGGCTTCCTATAATTCACCCCTCCACTTT.

This CDR3 is CASSLGGQGQMNTEAFF. DNA for the CDR3: TGTGCCAGCAGTTTGGGAGGACAGGGACAGATGAACACTGAAGCTTTCTTT. The V call is TRBV28, the J call TRBJ1-1, with 8 bases aligning to TRBD1. J gave up 0 bases and V 3 bases, and 9 bases lay outside the gene matches. The CDR3 has 17 residues. The germline V gene encodes CDR1 MDHEN and CDR2 SYDVKM.

This clone was seen once. V usage is TRBV12-3 or TRBV12-4 and J usage is TRBJ1-5, with D possibly TRBD1 on 6 matching bases. V was trimmed by 7 bases and J by 5 bases, leaving 12 bases between them. The CDR3 has 13 residues. The CDR3 protein is CASTKQGHQPQHF. DNA for the CDR3: TGTGCCAGCACCAAACAGGGACATCAGCCCCAGCATTTT.

The chain joins TRBV18 to TRBJ2-3; D unclear. CDR1 and CDR2 (germline): KGHSH, LQKENI. The CDR3 has 13 amino acids. The ends were cut back, 3 bases at V and 6 bases at J, with 10 bases in the middle. The CDR3 spells CASSPTIGDTQYF. In DNA, the CDR3 is TGTGCCAGCTCACCGACCATAGGGGATACGCAGTATTTT.

The chain has TRBV10-3 and TRBJ1-2; perhaps TRBD1 as D (5 bases). V gave up 3 bases and J gave up 0 bases, with 23 bases separating them. The CDR3 sequence is 19 residues long. Germline values: CDR1 ENHRY, CDR2 SYGVKD. The CDR3 reads CAISDGGGPGLLANYGYTF. CDR3 nucleotide sequence: TGTGCCATCAGTGACGGGGGTGGACCGGGTTTATTAGCTAACTATGGCTACACCTTC.

V is TRBV20-1 and J is TRBJ1-2, with D possibly being TRBD1 (5 bases). This CDR3 comprises 13 residues. Germline CDR1 DFQATT, CDR2 SNEGSKA (reference sequence). The V end was cut by 3 bases, the J end by 3 bases, with 11 bases between. The CDR3 coding sequence is TGCAGTGCTAGTTCCGGGACCGACTATGGCTACACCTTC. Translation: CSASSGTDYGYTF.

This chain connects TRBV5-1 to TRBJ1-5; D is perhaps TRBD1 (6 bases). The V gene lost 0 bases and the J gene lost 0 bases, with 16 bases spanning the gap. This CDR3 is 18 amino acids long. Germline assignment: CDR1 SGHRS and CDR2 YFSETQ. CDR3 sequence: CASSLGAGGDYSNQPQHF. The CDR3 coding sequence is TGCGCCAGCAGCTTGGGGGCGGGGGGCGACTATAGCAATCAGCCCCAGCATTTT.

The chain recombines TRBV27 with TRBJ1-2; 7 bases line up with TRBD1. Per the germline V gene, CDR1 is MNHEY and CDR2 is SMNVEV (reference sequence). The CDR3 contains 18 residues. Trimming removed 4 bases from V and 3 bases from J; junction bases left unmatched: 17. The DNA of the CDR3 is TGTGCCAGCAGTTCCCACCCGGGGAGGGACAGTCCCCACTATGGCTACACCTTC. Its translation: CASSSHPGRDSPHYGYTF.

The chain recombines TRBV10-3 with TRBJ2-2; 8 bases line up with TRBD2. The J segment lost 7 bases and the V segment lost 2 bases, leaving 9 bases of the junction unmatched. CDR1 is ENHRY, CDR2 SYGVKD, per germline. The CDR3 length is 16 residues. CDR3 amino acids: CAISERAAGELGELFF. The CDR3 DNA follows: TGTGCCATCAGTGAGAGGGCAGCGGGAGAGCTCGGGGAGCTGTTTTTT.

The V call is TRBV7-3, the J call TRBJ1-2; D call uncertain. Germline CDR1 is SGHTA and CDR2 is FQGTGA. V was shortened by 5 bases and J by 4 bases, with 8 bases between the two germline ends. The CDR3 has 12 amino acids. Here the CDR3 reads CASSPAGYGYTF. CDR3 nucleotide sequence: TGTGCCAGCAGCCCGGCGGGCTATGGCTACACCTTC. Using reference TRBV7-3 and TRBJ1-2 for the parts outside the CDR3, the full variable domain is GAGVSQTPSNKVTEKGKYVELRCDPISGHTALYWYRQSLGQGPEFLIYFQGTGAADDSGLPNDRFFAVRPEGSVSTLKIQRTERGDSAVYLCASSPAGYGYTFGSGTRLTVV.

The chain recombines TRBV2 with TRBJ1-5, with 7 positions matching TRBD1. CDR1 is SNHLY and CDR2 is FYNNEI in the germline V gene. Trimming took 4 bases from V and 4 from J; bases not matched to a gene: 7. The CDR3 loop spans 15 amino acids. The CDR3 reads CASSGTGVGNQPQHF. Written as DNA, the CDR3 is TGTGCCAGCAGTGGAACAGGGGTGGGAAATCAGCCCCAGCATTTT.

The chain combines TRBV3-1 (or the pseudogene TRBV3-2) with TRBJ1-5, with a tentative D call TRBD1 (5 bases). The V end lost 1 base, the J end lost 2 bases, and 6 bases lay between the germline ends. The CDR3 has 14 amino acids. CDR1 and CDR2 from the germline V gene are LGHDT and YNNKEL (reference sequence). The DNA of the CDR3 is TGTGCCAGCAGCCAAGGGGGGGGCAATCAGCCCCAGCATTTT. Its translation is CASSQGGGNQPQHF.

The rearrangement uses TRBV30 and TRBJ2-7, with 9 positions matching TRBD2. The CDR3 consists of 15 residues. J lost 4 bases, V lost 1 base, and 8 bases had no gene match. CDR1 and CDR2 (germline): GTSNPN, SVGIG (reference sequence). The CDR3 loop is CAWSALAGDGYEQYF. The CDR3 DNA sequence: TGTGCCTGGAGTGCCTTAGCGGGAGACGGGTACGAGCAGTACTTC.

The chain carries TRBV11-2 and TRBJ2-1; 7 bases line up with TRBD2. V trimming: 5 bases; J trimming: 8 bases; junction bases outside the gene matches: 12. Germline values: CDR1 SGHAT, CDR2 FQNNGV. The CDR3 contains 15 residues. CDR3 in amino acids: CASSTRGGTLYEQFF. The CDR3, as DNA: TGTGCCAGCAGCACCCGCGGGGGTACCCTGTATGAGCAGTTCTTC. The entire variable domain, with the rest obtained from reference TRBV11-2 and TRBJ2-1, is as follows: EAGVAQSPRYKIIEKRQSVAFWCNPISGHATLYWYQQILGQGPKLLIQFQNNGVVDDSQLPKDRFSAERLKGVDSTLKIQPAKLEDSAVYLCASSTRGGTLYEQFFGPGTRLTVL.